Below, one TCR beta chain is given with its context. The sample is drawn from a study of blood T cell repertoires in COVID-19. About the study: Samples representing acute and convalescent COVID-19 were sourced from the United States, Italy and Spain. PBMCs, B-cell-depleted T cells, or T cells provided the cDNA or gDNA that made up the material.

In the authors' methods: How many nucleated cells were present was estimated from reference gene primer amplification. Generated by immunoSEQ multiplex PCR, the TCRdb table keeps only in-frame clones and is missing some. V, J and clone size reflect that table, while D and trimming were determined from the DNA. The table lists around 200,000 clones, around 85% of them singletons. CDR1 and CDR2 from the germline V gene are SGHTA and FQGNSA. V was clipped by 3 bases and J by 2 bases; unmatched bases: 1. The CDR3 spans 14 residues. The sequence derives from a man between 65 and 80 years old with active or convalescent COVID-19. The J gene is TRBJ2-5, the V gene TRBV7-2; 9 bases are a match to TRBD2. The sample taken for sequencing was peripheral blood. The CDR3 DNA follows: TGTGCCAGCAGCTTGGGACTAGCACAAGAGACCCAGTACTTC. Protein product: CASSLGLAQETQYF.